These 21 T cell receptor beta chains were sequenced from one sample in a study of lymphopenia after photon versus proton radiotherapy. Profiling relied on immunoSEQ multiplex PCR, and the TCRdb table lists in-frame clones only, not all of them. Of 25,000 to 30,000 clones listed, roughly four fifths are singletons. This sample comprised peripheral blood, obtained from a patient treated with photon-based radiotherapy. These receptors all stem from a woman aged 50 to 60 with pancreatic cancer.

The rearrangement links TRBV14 to TRBJ2-5; D is uncertain. Trimming shortened V by 1 base and J by 6 bases, and 9 bases separated the two germline ends. The CDR3 sequence is 13 residues long. CDR1 SGHDN and CDR2 FVKESK come from the germline V gene. CDR3 amino acids: CASSQGSRQTQYF. The CDR3 bases are TGTGCCAGCAGCCAAGGTTCCCGTCAGACCCAGTACTTC.

Only one count was recorded for this clone. The V and J genes are TRBV2 and TRBJ2-5; D ambiguous. Germline V gives CDR1 SNHLY, CDR2 FYNNEI. The CDR3 is 14 amino acids. V dropped 7 bases and J dropped 1 base, with 13 bases sitting between them. CDR3 in amino acids: CASKFGSLQETQYF. Written as DNA, the CDR3 is TGTGCCAGCAAGTTCGGCAGCCTCCAAGAGACCCAGTACTTC.

The chain employs TRBV5-6 and TRBJ2-7, with TRBD1 as a possible D gene (5 bases). The CDR3 has 14 residues. V dropped 4 bases and J dropped 3 bases, with 14 bases sitting between them. Looked up from germline, CDR1 is SGHDT and CDR2 is YYEEEE. The CDR3 bases are TGTGCCAGCAGCCGCAGACAGTTCCACTACGAGCAGTACTTC. Translation: CASSRRQFHYEQYF. The full variable domain, in which reference TRBV5-6 and TRBJ2-7 provide the parts outside the CDR3, is DAGVTQSPTHLIKTRGQQVTLRCSPKSGHDTVSWYQQALGQGPQFIFQYYEEEERQRGNFPDRFSGHQFPNYSSELNVNALLLGDSALYLCASSRRQFHYEQYFGPGTRLTVT.

The chain uses TRBV7-9 and TRBJ1-5; no reliable D call. Germline V gives CDR1 SEHNR, CDR2 FQNEAQ (reference sequence). V lost 4 bases to trimming and J lost 3 bases, with 7 bases between them. The CDR3 is 13 residues long. CDR3 nucleotides: TGTGCCAGCAGCTCTACACCCAATCAGCCCCAGCATTTT. Protein product: CASSSTPNQPQHF.

J is TRBJ2-6 and V is TRBV7-8; D ambiguous. Deletions cut 1 base from V and 0 bases from J, with 7 bases between. Germline CDR1 SGHVS, CDR2 FQNEAQ. The CDR3 sequence is 16 residues long. CDR3 in amino acids: CASSLVLGSGANVLTF. The CDR3 DNA is TGTGCCAGCAGCTTAGTATTGGGCTCTGGGGCCAACGTCCTGACTTTC.

The genes are TRBV18 and TRBJ1-6; possible D gene TRBD1, 5 bases. Per the germline V gene, CDR1 is KGHSH and CDR2 is LQKENI. The CDR3 length is 19 residues. V lost 8 bases, J lost 0 bases, and 23 bases lay in between. As DNA, the CDR3 is TGTGCCAGCACCCGCAGCGGGGCAGAGTCGAGCTCCTATAATTCACCCCTCCACTTT. Its protein product is CASTRSGAESSSYNSPLHF.

The chain links TRBV11-2 to TRBJ2-7; 8 nucleotides match TRBD1. V lost 0 bases, J lost 1 base, and 5 bases stayed unmatched. This CDR3 region has 16 residues. Germline-derived CDR1 and CDR2 are SGHAT and FQNNGV. In nucleotides, the CDR3 is TGTGCCAGCAGCTTAGAAGGGACAGGAATTTCCTACGAGCAGTACTTC. Amino acids: CASSLEGTGISYEQYF. Looking up the rest from reference TRBV11-2 and TRBJ2-7 gives the full variable domain: EAGVAQSPRYKIIEKRQSVAFWCNPISGHATLYWYQQILGQGPKLLIQFQNNGVVDDSQLPKDRFSAERLKGVDSTLKIQPAKLEDSAVYLCASSLEGTGISYEQYFGPGTRLTVT.

This clone was seen just once. CDR3 sequence (DNA): TGCAGCGCCGACGGGACTAGCCCCTACGAGAATGAGCAGTTCTTC. As protein: CSADGTSPYENEQFF. The J gene is TRBJ2-1, the V gene TRBV29-1, with 9 positions matching TRBD2. Germline CDR1 SQVTM, CDR2 ANQGSEA. CDR3 size: 15 residues. V gave up 7 bases and J gave up 7 bases; unmatched junction bases: 14.

The V gene is TRBV5-1, the J gene TRBJ2-7; D is undetermined. Between the trimmed V and J ends, which lost 1 base and 3 bases, there was a span of 5 bases. This CDR3 is built from 12 residues. The germline gives CDR1 SGHRS, CDR2 YFSETQ. The CDR3 DNA sequence: TGCGCCAGCAGCTTGACCAGCTACGAGCAGTACTTC. Encoded protein: CASSLTSYEQYF.

As to this clone: This may stem from a read error, because a much larger clone lies one nucleotide away. The chain employs TRBV7-2 and TRBJ2-3; D is perhaps TRBD2 (5 bases). Germline CDR1 is SGHTA and CDR2 is FQGNSA. This CDR3 is built from 16 residues. The CDR3 spells CASSLDAGLSTDPQYF. The CDR3 nucleotides are TGTGCCAGCAGCTTAGATGCGGGCCTAAGCACAGATCCGCAGTATTTT.

V is TRBV11-3 and J is TRBJ2-1; the match to TRBD2 covers 11 bases. This CDR3 contains 16 residues. With V trimmed by 4 bases and J by 4 bases, 6 bases remained unmatched. Germline V CDR1 and CDR2: SGHNT, YENEEA. The CDR3 DNA follows: TGTGCCAGCAGCTATGATAGCGGGAGGGAGTACAATGAGCAGTTCTTC. Translation: CASSYDSGREYNEQFF.

The CDR3 here is CASSVAHPTGELFF. CDR3 DNA: TGTGCCAGCAGCGTAGCACACCCCACCGGGGAGCTGTTTTTT. The rearrangement uses TRBV9 and TRBJ2-2; D is ambiguous. Trimming left V 0 bases short and J 4 bases short, with 7 bases between. The CDR3 runs to 14 residues. In germline, CDR1 is SGDLS, CDR2 YYNGEE.

This chain joins TRBV6-1 and TRBJ2-5; the match to TRBD1 covers 9 bases. This CDR3 spans 17 amino acids. With V trimmed by 2 bases and J by 5 bases, 12 bases remained unmatched. Germline V gene data show CDR1 as MNHNS and CDR2 as SASEGT. The CDR3 DNA sequence: TGTGCCAGCAGTGAAAGGTTGGGGGACAGGGCGCGGGAGACCCAGTACTTC. It encodes CASSERLGDRARETQYF.

The CDR3 DNA follows: TGTGCCATCAGCGAGGACAGGGGCTATGGCTACACCTTC. This sequence encodes CAISEDRGYGYTF. The rearrangement uses TRBV10-3 and TRBJ1-2, with 9 bases identical to TRBD1. V lost 6 bases and J lost 4; bases outside the gene matches: 3. Germline CDR1 reads ENHRY; CDR2 reads SYGVKD. The CDR3 has 13 residues.

The V call is TRBV4-3, the J call TRBJ2-1; no definite D call. Germline CDR1 is LGHNA and CDR2 is YSLEER. The CDR3 loop spans 13 amino acids. The V and J ends lost 2 bases and 7 bases respectively, with 9 bases between them. The CDR3 protein is CASSQSTQNEQFF. The CDR3 nucleotides read TGCGCCAGCAGCCAATCAACCCAGAATGAGCAGTTCTTC.

The V gene is TRBV2, the J gene TRBJ2-3; D is undetermined. The V gene's germline CDR1 is SNHLY and CDR2 FYNNEI. The CDR3 extends over 14 amino acids. Trimming pared 8 bases from V and 0 bases from J, leaving 12 bases between. CDR3 sequence (DNA): TGTGCCAGCCGTCGGGCGACTAGCACAGATACGCAGTATTTT. Its protein product is CASRRATSTDTQYF.

V gene TRBV27 combines with J gene TRBJ2-1, with TRBD2 identical over 12 bases. The CDR3 is 15 amino acids. Trimming cost V 5 bases and J 10 bases; bases outside gene matches: 9. CDR1 and CDR2 (germline): MNHEY, SMNVEV (reference sequence). The CDR3 loop reads CASSLGLAGGWEQFF. For the CDR3, the DNA is TGTGCCAGCAGTCTTGGGCTAGCGGGAGGGTGGGAGCAGTTCTTC.

The chain links TRBV5-4 to TRBJ1-3; D is uncertain. This CDR3 region has 15 residues. Trimming removed 2 bases from V and 8 bases from J, with 17 bases in between. Germline V gene sequence: CDR1 SGHNT, CDR2 YYREEE (reference sequence). CDR3: CASSFVGGSADTIYF. The CDR3 DNA reads TGTGCCAGCAGCTTTGTCGGCGGGTCAGCTGACACCATATATTTT.

J is TRBJ2-7 and V is TRBV2; D unclear. V gave up 2 bases and J gave up 5 bases, with 4 bases separating them. This CDR3 is 11 amino acids long. Germline V gene data show CDR1 as SNHLY and CDR2 as FYNNEI. CDR3: CASSELDEQYF. Here the CDR3 DNA reads TGTGCCAGCAGTGAACTCGACGAGCAGTACTTC.

V and J are TRBV28 and TRBJ1-4; a possible D gene is TRBD1 (5 bases). The germline CDR1 and CDR2 sequences are MDHEN and SYDVKM. The CDR3 is 10 residues long. Trimming removed 6 bases from V and 12 bases from J, with 8 bases in between. For the CDR3, the DNA is TGTGCCAGCAGGGAGACAGAACTGTTTTTT. This codes for CASRETELFF.

This chain joins TRBV7-2 and TRBJ1-5; D gene uncertain. The CDR3 consists of 18 residues. The germline V and J ends were trimmed by 1 base and 0 bases, with 16 bases remaining between them. CDR1 SGHTA and CDR2 FQGNSA come from the germline V gene. The CDR3 DNA is TGTGCCAGCAGCTTAGGGGTGGGCGGGAGCGATAGCAATCAGCCCCAGCATTTT. Encoded protein: CASSLGVGGSDSNQPQHF.